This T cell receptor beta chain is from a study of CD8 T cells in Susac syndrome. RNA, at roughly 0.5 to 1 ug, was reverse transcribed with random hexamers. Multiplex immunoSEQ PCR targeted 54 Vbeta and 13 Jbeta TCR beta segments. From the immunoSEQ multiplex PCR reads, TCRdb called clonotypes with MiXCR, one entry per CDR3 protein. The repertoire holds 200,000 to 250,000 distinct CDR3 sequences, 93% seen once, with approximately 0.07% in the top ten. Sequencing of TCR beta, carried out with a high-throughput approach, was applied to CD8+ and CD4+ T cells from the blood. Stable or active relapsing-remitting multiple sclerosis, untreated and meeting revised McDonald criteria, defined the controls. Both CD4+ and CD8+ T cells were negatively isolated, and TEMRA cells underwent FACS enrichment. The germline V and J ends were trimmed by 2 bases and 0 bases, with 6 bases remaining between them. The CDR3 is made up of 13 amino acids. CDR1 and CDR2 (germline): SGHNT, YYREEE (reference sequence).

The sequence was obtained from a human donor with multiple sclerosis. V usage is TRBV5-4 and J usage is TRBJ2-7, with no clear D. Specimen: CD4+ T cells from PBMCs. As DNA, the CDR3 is TGTGCCAGCAGCTTAAGGGCCTCCTACGAGCAGTACTTC. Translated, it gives CASSLRASYEQYF.